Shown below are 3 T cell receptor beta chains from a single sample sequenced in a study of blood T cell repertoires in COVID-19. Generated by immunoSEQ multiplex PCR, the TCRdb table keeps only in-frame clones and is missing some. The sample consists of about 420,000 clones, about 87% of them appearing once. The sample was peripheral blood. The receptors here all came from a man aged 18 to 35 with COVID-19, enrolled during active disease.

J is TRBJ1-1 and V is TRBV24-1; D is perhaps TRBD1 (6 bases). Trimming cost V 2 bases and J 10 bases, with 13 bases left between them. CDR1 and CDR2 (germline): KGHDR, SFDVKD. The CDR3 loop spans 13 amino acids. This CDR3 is CATSDYRETGAFF. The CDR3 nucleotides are TGTGCCACCAGTGATTACAGGGAAACGGGAGCTTTCTTT.

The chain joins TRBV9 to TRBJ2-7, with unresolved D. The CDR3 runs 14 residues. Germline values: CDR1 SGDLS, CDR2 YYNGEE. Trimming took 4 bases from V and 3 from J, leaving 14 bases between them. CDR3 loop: CASSPTSTRYEQYF. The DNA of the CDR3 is TGTGCCAGCAGCCCAACCTCTACGCGCTACGAGCAGTACTTC.

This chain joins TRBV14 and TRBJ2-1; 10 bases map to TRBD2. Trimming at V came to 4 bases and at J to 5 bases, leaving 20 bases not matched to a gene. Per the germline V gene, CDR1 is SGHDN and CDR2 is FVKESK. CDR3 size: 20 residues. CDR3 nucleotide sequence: TGTGCCAGCAGCCCAGGAGGGCTAGCGGGAGTAATGGGGAATGACAATGAGCAGTTCTTC. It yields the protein CASSPGGLAGVMGNDNEQFF.